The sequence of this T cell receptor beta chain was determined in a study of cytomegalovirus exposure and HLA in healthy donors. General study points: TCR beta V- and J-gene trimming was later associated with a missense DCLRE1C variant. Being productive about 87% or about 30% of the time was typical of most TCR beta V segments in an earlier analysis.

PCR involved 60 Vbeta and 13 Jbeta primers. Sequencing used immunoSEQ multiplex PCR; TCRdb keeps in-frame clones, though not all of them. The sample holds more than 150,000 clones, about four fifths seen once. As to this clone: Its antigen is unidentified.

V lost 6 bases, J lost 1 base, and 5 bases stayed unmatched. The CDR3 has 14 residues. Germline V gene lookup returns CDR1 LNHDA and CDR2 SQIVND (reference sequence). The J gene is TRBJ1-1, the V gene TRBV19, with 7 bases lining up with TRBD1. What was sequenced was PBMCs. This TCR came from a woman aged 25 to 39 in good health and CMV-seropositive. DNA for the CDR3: TGTGCCAGTAGGAGGGGACAGCAGAACACTGAAGCTTTCTTT. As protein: CASRRGQQNTEAFF.